The T cell receptor (beta chain) under discussion was sequenced for a study of cytomegalovirus exposure and HLA in healthy donors. The study, taken as a whole, reports: Trimming of TCR beta V- and J-genes showed a link, identified in a later analysis, to a missense DCLRE1C variant.

Both 60 Vbeta primers and 13 Jbeta primers went into the PCR. The repertoire was sequenced with immunoSEQ multiplex PCR; TCRdb's copy has only in-frame clones and lacks some. The table includes around 130,000 clones, just under 75% detected once. Comment on this clone: No antigen is known for it.

Germline V CDR1 and CDR2: SGHTA, FQGNSA. This CDR3 has 14 amino acids. Trimming took 6 bases from V and 1 from J, leaving 12 bases between them. The specimen sequenced was PBMCs. The chain uses TRBV7-2 and TRBJ1-2, with D perhaps TRBD1 (5 bases). The clonotype originates from a middle-aged man in good health and CMV-seropositive. DNA of the CDR3: TGTGCCAGCAGTTCCTCGGGGGGTAACTATGGCTACACCTTC. Amino acid sequence: CASSSSGGNYGYTF.